These 17 T cell receptor beta chains were all obtained from the same sample, sequenced in a study of blood T cell repertoires in COVID-19. TCRdb's copy holds only in-frame clones and misses some; the assay was immunoSEQ multiplex PCR. In the table there are roughly 100,000 clones, about 72% of which are singletons. Material: peripheral blood. The receptors were sampled from a man aged 55 to 70 with active or convalescent COVID-19.

The chain couples TRBV9 to TRBJ1-1; weak D call: TRBD1 (5 bases). Trimming took off 4 bases at V and 3 bases at J, with 16 bases between the two ends. Germline CDR1 is SGDLS and CDR2 is YYNGEE. The CDR3 runs to 15 residues. The CDR3 coding sequence is TGTGCCAGCAGCCCTCTTTCCAGGGCCGACACTGAAGCTTTCTTT. It specifies CASSPLSRADTEAFF.

The V gene is TRBV28, the J gene TRBJ2-1; a weak D match, TRBD2 (6 bases). CDR1 is MDHEN and CDR2 is SYDVKM in the germline V gene. Trimming shortened V by 10 bases and J by 7 bases, and 17 bases separated the two germline ends. The CDR3 runs to 13 residues. The CDR3 coding sequence is TGTGCCACGTTGCGGGGAGTGGTAAATGAGCAGTTCTTC. The encoded protein is CATLRGVVNEQFF. Filled out from reference TRBV28 and TRBJ2-1, the complete variable domain reads DVKVTQSSRYLVKRTGEKVFLECVQDMDHENMFWYRQDPGLGLRLIYFSYDVKMKEKGDIPEGYSVSREKKERFSLILESASTNQTSMYLCATLRGVVNEQFFGPGTRLTVL.

The chain employs TRBV10-3 and TRBJ2-2; TRBD2 might be the D (5 bases). V was shortened by 8 bases and J by 7 bases, with 20 bases between the two germline ends. The germline CDR1 and CDR2 sequences are ENHRY and SYGVKD. The CDR3 loop spans 15 amino acids. The CDR3 coding sequence is TGTGCCATCTCTGCGCTCGACGGTGGGAGCGGGGAGCTGTTTTTT. Translated: CAISALDGGSGELFF.

This chain uses TRBV24-1 with TRBJ2-1; TRBD2 matches at 8 bases. CDR1 and CDR2 (germline): KGHDR, SFDVKD. CDR3 size: 16 residues. After removal of 3 bases from V and 4 bases from J, the junction contained 7 bases not matched to a gene. The CDR3 DNA sequence: TGTGCCACCAGTGATCCACTAGCGGACCATTACAATGAGCAGTTCTTC. Residues: CATSDPLADHYNEQFF.

This rearrangement joins TRBV29-1 to TRBJ2-1; maybe TRBD2 (5 bases). The germline V gene encodes CDR1 SQVTM and CDR2 ANQGSEA. The CDR3 loop spans 18 amino acids. V gave up 1 base and J gave up 1 base, with 20 bases separating them. CDR3 bases: TGCAGCGTTGAAGGATCGGCAGGACTCCTGAAATCCTACAATGAGCAGTTCTTC. Protein product: CSVEGSAGLLKSYNEQFF.

The V gene is TRBV5-1, the J gene TRBJ1-2, with 8 bases matching TRBD1. This CDR3 has 15 residues. CDR1 and CDR2 from the germline V gene are SGHRS and YFSETQ. V shed 4 bases, J shed 6 bases, and the junction held 11 bases outside the gene matches. The CDR3 region has the DNA TGCGCCAGCAGCGAGGGGGCAGGGGGCTCAGATGGCTACACCTTC. This sequence encodes CASSEGAGGSDGYTF.

This chain connects TRBV5-5 to TRBJ1-2; 8 bases agree with TRBD1. Germline CDR1 is SGHKS and CDR2 is YYEKEE (reference sequence). CDR3 size: 17 residues. V trimming: 1 base; J trimming: 3 bases; junction bases outside the gene matches: 11. CDR3 bases: TGTGCCAGCAGCTTGAGCCTGACAGGGACAGGCGACTATGGCTACACCTTC. It codes for CASSLSLTGTGDYGYTF.

The genes are TRBV9 and TRBJ2-1, with D perhaps TRBD1 (6 bases). The CDR3 consists of 13 residues. In germline, CDR1 is SGDLS, CDR2 YYNGEE. V was shortened by 3 bases and J by 9 bases, with 13 bases between the two germline ends. CDR3 DNA: TGTGCCAGCAGCGCGGACAGCCCGGGTGAGCAGTTCTTC. Its translation is CASSADSPGEQFF.

This clone was seen ten or more times. This rearrangement joins TRBV29-1 to TRBJ2-6; D is undetermined. Between the trimmed V and J ends, which lost 3 bases and 0 bases, there was a span of 12 bases. The germline gives CDR1 SQVTM, CDR2 ANQGSEA. There are 16 residues in the CDR3. The CDR3: CSVDGLNVSGANVLTF. The CDR3 coding sequence is TGCAGCGTTGACGGGTTAAACGTCTCTGGGGCCAACGTCCTGACTTTC.

The J gene is TRBJ2-7, the V gene TRBV2; 7 bases fit TRBD2. CDR3 size: 12 residues. The germline gives CDR1 SNHLY, CDR2 FYNNEI. V shed 7 bases and J 5 bases; nucleotides not matched to a gene: 5. The CDR3 bases are TGTGCCAGCAAGGGAGGGAACCACGAGCAGTACGTC. The encoded protein is CASKGGNHEQYV.

This chain links TRBV5-1 with TRBJ2-3, with D maybe TRBD2 (6 bases). Germline V gene lookup returns CDR1 SGHRS and CDR2 YFSETQ. This CDR3 contains 17 residues. Trimming removed 0 bases from V and 6 bases from J, with 20 bases in between. The CDR3 spells CASSLASGTREGDTQYF. DNA for the CDR3: TGCGCCAGCAGCTTGGCCTCCGGGACGCGGGAAGGGGATACGCAGTATTTT.

Comments on this clone: At one boundary the junction diverges from the germline segment, which might be a read error. The CDR3 nucleotides are TGTGCCAGCAGTAAAGCGGTGGGGCGCACCGGGGAGCTGTTTTTT. The encoded protein is CASSKAVGRTGELFF. The rearrangement uses TRBV6-1 and TRBJ2-2; D is possibly TRBD1 or TRBD2 (5 bases each). This CDR3 is 15 amino acids long. CDR1 MNHNS and CDR2 SASEGT come from the germline V gene.

This clone was found once. The chain combines TRBV18 with TRBJ2-5, with 12 bases lining up with TRBD2. Germline loops: CDR1 KGHSH, CDR2 LQKENI. V gave up 3 bases and J gave up 2 bases; unmatched junction bases: 1. The CDR3 totals 15 residues. In nucleotides, the CDR3 is TGTGCCAGCTCACCGGGACTAGCGGGTCAAGAGACCCAGTACTTC. Encoded protein: CASSPGLAGQETQYF.

CDR3 residues: CSATGGVNQPQHF. For the CDR3, the DNA is TGCAGCGCAACAGGGGGCGTCAATCAGCCCCAGCATTTT. The chain is built from TRBV29-1 and TRBJ1-5; 9 nucleotides align to TRBD1. This CDR3 comprises 13 residues. Germline lookup yields CDR1 SQVTM and CDR2 ANQGSEA. After removal of 7 bases from V and 3 bases from J, the junction contained 4 bases not matched to a gene.

This clone was detected only once. CDR3 DNA sequence: TGTGCCAGCAGCCTTAGGGACAGGGGTGAGCAGTTCTTC. This encodes CASSLRDRGEQFF. This sequence joins TRBV7-6 and TRBJ2-1, with 10 bases fitting TRBD1. The V gene end was trimmed by 5 bases and the J gene end by 9 bases; junction bases not matched to a gene: 4. CDR3 length: 13 residues. CDR1 and CDR2 from the germline V gene are SGHVS and FNYEAQ. Full variable domain (outside the CDR3, taken from reference TRBV7-6 and TRBJ2-1): GAGVSQSPRYKVTKRGQDVALRCDPISGHVSLYWYRQALGQGPEFLTYFNYEAQQDKSGLPNDRFSAERPEGSISTLTIQRTEQRDSAMYRCASSLRDRGEQFFGPGTRLTVL.

The V gene is TRBV5-1, the J gene TRBJ1-4, with 9 positions matching TRBD1. The germline gives CDR1 SGHRS, CDR2 YFSETQ. The CDR3 loop spans 22 amino acids. V shed 0 bases and J 0 bases; nucleotides not matched to a gene: 18. The CDR3 DNA is TGCGCCAGCAGCTTGGTTTCGGGATGGGACAGGGTTAAGAAGGCAACTAATGAAAAACTGTTTTTT. Translation: CASSLVSGWDRVKKATNEKLFF.

V gene TRBV7-9 combines with J gene TRBJ2-5, with D perhaps matching TRBD2 (5 bases). V was cut by 7 bases and J by 4 bases, with 19 bases left in between. This CDR3 contains 15 residues. CDR1 SEHNR and CDR2 FQNEAQ come from the germline V gene (reference sequence). The CDR3 nucleotides are TGTGCCAGCAACCCCCGGGATACTTCCGGAGAGACCCAGTACTTC. It translates to CASNPRDTSGETQYF.